This T cell receptor (beta chain) was obtained from a study of CD8+ T cells in alopecia areata. On the study more broadly: Twice a day, 5 to 10 mg of oral tofacitinib was administered to treated patients. Tofacitinib exposure lasted 6 to 18 months, followed by 6 months off drug.

Reverse transcription of extracted RNA yielded cDNA, which provided the sequencing template. Sequencing was performed with immunoSEQ multiplex PCR; in TCRdb, only in-frame clones are kept and a portion is missing. Here the sample spans about 120,000 clones, approximately 52% being singletons. Study findings and constraints: Higher clonality was seen in lesional scalp than in normal scalp, especially in alopecia totalis/universalis. Among patients, TCR sharing was less clear than in mice, a difference possibly due in part to HLA diversity in the patient population.

CDR3 length: 17 residues. Trimming shortened V by 2 bases and J by 0 bases, and 16 bases separated the two germline ends. Points on this clone: Its antigen is not known.

Treatment denoted: oral pan-JAK inhibitor, 5-10 mg twice daily. This TCR was sampled from a human donor with alopecia areata. V usage is TRBV23-1 and J usage is TRBJ1-2; tentatively, D is TRBD1 (6 bases). TRBV23-1 counts as an open reading frame of uncertain function. Sequenced here: CD8+ T cells sorted from blood, sampled at week 4, from a patient treated with tofacitinib. The DNA of the CDR3 is TGCGCCAGCAGTCAAAATATCGGGGGCGCAGCTAACTATGGCTACACCTTC. Encoded protein: CASSQNIGGAANYGYTF.